This T cell receptor (beta chain) was recorded in a study of PD-1 blockade in classical Hodgkin lymphoma. Trimming left V 5 bases short and J 11 bases short, with 13 bases between. CDR1 and CDR2 (germline): MNHEY, SMNVEV (reference sequence). The CDR3 is 12 amino acids. Relapse was seen in all patients after autologous stem cell transplantation, and brentuximab vedotin exposure was variable. Study-level points and caveats: The authors have not defined what causes the repertoire differences, possibly disease activity or prior therapy. Baseline diversity resembling that of newly diagnosed patients was seen in complete responders. Reported findings placed baseline TCR diversity lower in newly diagnosed patients (compared with healthy donors). Only CD4+ TCR diversity, not CD8+, had risen significantly by C4D1.

The assay was immunoSEQ multiplex PCR, and TCRdb's table has in-frame clones only and misses some. The sample yields under 60,000 clones, 73% seen once. Worth noting for this clone: As yet, its antigen is unknown.

V and J are TRBV27 and TRBJ1-5, with D unresolved. The clonotype was recovered from a human donor with classical Hodgkin lymphoma. Sequenced here: peripheral blood mononuclear cells (PBMCs), sampled before the second cycle of nivolumab. The CDR3 spells CASSPPGGAQHF. For the CDR3, the DNA is TGTGCCAGCAGTCCCCCGGGCGGGGCCCAGCATTTT.